This T cell receptor (beta chain) was sequenced in a study of blood T cell repertoires in COVID-19. Sequenced by immunoSEQ multiplex PCR; TCRdb stores in-frame clones only, minus some. The table includes fewer than 200,000 clones, 85% detected once. The source material was peripheral blood. The sequence was obtained from a human donor with acute or convalescent COVID-19. The donor label of this sample is uncertain.

The CDR3 reads CASSFGLDYSQYF. The CDR3 bases are TGTGCCAGCAGCTTTGGGTTAGACTACTCGCAGTATTTT. The chain joins TRBV7-2 to TRBJ2-3, with D perhaps matching TRBD2 (5 bases). There are 13 residues in the CDR3. CDR1 SGHTA and CDR2 FQGNSA come from the germline V gene. V lost 3 bases and J 10 bases, leaving 14 bases between the germline ends.